A selection of T cell receptor beta chains follows, all from one sample in a study of blood T cell repertoires in COVID-19. Only in-frame clones appear in the TCRdb table, and some are missing; sequencing was by immunoSEQ multiplex PCR. The repertoire holds hundreds of thousands of clones, with around 89% as singletons. The source material was PBMCs or T cells enriched from blood (not recorded which). The receptors derive from a man between 45 and 60 years old who had been exposed to COVID-19. Each CDR3 is given without its conserved first and last residue.

v_call cdr3_aa
TRBV23-1 ASSQKGQGGFTLDTQY
TRBV5-1 ASSSYRGNEAF
TRBV5-4 ASSLGLGWNNEQF
TRBV19 ASSIQGAVNYGYT
TRBV5-1 ASSKQNTEAF
TRBV9 ASSQERSGAAYNEQF
TRBV11-2 ASSLASTYNEQF
TRBV6-6 ASRAGNTIY
TRBV5-6 ASSLRGPYEQY
TRBV5-1 ASSLIERTEAF
TRBV7-2 ASGSSYNEQF
TRBV27 ASSLRRGSYEQY
TRBV28 ASRPGTAGDHEQY
TRBV5-1 ASSLAGQAEQF
TRBV28 ASSPGWVISSYEQY
TRBV5-1 ASTPGQVITDTQY
TRBV7-8 ASSKGLAGVIYNEQF
TRBV10-2 ASSDLAGVNEQF
TRBV30 AWSLIYNEQF
TRBV11-3 ASSLDVSYGYT
TRBV9 ASSVFPGVGSPLH
TRBV28 ASSPPGGFGYGYT
TRBV18 ASSPGRNTEAF
TRBV5-1 ASSTNTNYGYT
TRBV24-1 ATSDGQGATNEKLF
TRBV28 ASSARTGDSNQPQH
TRBV10-3 AISEAGVLYEQY
TRBV11-1 ASSLAGTGLNIQY
TRBV2 ASSVGQGISHGYT